The 17 T cell receptor beta chains reported below all come from one sample, sequenced in a study of Graves' ophthalmopathy and Graves' hyperthyroidism. CDR3 regions of TCR beta were amplified from RNA transcripts. The first-round RT-PCR employed HTBI primers together with the Qiagen OneStep RT-PCR kit. A multiplex PCR was then performed as the second round. TCRdb redid the calling of the multiplex PCR reads with MiXCR, one entry per CDR3 protein. The sample consists of 400,000 or so distinct CDR3 sequences, 15% to 17% of them appearing once. The material sequenced was peripheral blood. The receptors were sampled from a woman aged 18-29 years with stable Graves' hyperthyroidism.

Note on this clonotype: The junction and the germline gene differ at one end; a read error may be behind it. The chain links TRBV2 to TRBJ2-6, with no clear D. The CDR3 covers 14 residues. The germline V gene encodes CDR1 SNHLY and CDR2 FYNNEI. CDR3 loop: CVSSETAGANVLTF. The CDR3 nucleotides read TGTGTCAGCAGTGAGACGGCTGGGGCCAACGTCCTGACTTTC.

The V call is TRBV6-1, the J call TRBJ2-2, with 11 bases aligning to TRBD2. Losses at the gene ends were 6 bases for V and 6 bases for J; bases not matched to a gene: 6. Germline lookup yields CDR1 MNHNS and CDR2 SASEGT. This CDR3 region has 15 residues. Written as DNA, the CDR3 is TGTGCCAGCAGCATCCTAGCGGGGGGAGCCGGGGAGCTGTTTTTT. It specifies CASSILAGGAGELFF.

Of note for this clonotype: This could be a read error, since a much larger clone is one nucleotide away. The chain combines TRBV3-1 with TRBJ1-1; D gene ambiguous. Trimming removed 3 bases from V and 7 bases from J, with 12 bases in between. Germline CDR1 and CDR2: LGHDT and YNNKEL (reference sequence). This CDR3 is 13 amino acids long. The CDR3 loop is CASSQERELEAFF. In DNA, the CDR3 is TGTGCCAGCAGCCAGGAGAGGGAGCTTGAAGCTTTCTTT.

At least ten counts were recorded for this clonotype. This sequence joins TRBV12-5 and TRBJ2-7; no clear D. V was trimmed by 0 bases and J by 0 bases, leaving 9 bases between them. CDR3 length: 15 amino acids. Germline CDR1 is LGHNT and CDR2 is FRNRAP. This CDR3 is CASGLVPESSYEQYF. CDR3 coding DNA: TGTGCTAGTGGTTTGGTCCCCGAGAGCTCCTACGAGCAGTACTTC.

This clonotype occurred many times. The V and J genes are TRBV7-6 and TRBJ2-5; 8 bases agree with TRBD2. The CDR3 runs 13 residues. J lost 5 bases, V lost 11 bases, and 10 bases had no gene match. Germline lookup yields CDR1 SGHVS and CDR2 FNYEAQ. CDR3 region: CASSGGLLETQYF. The CDR3 DNA reads TGTGCCTCGTCGGGGGGGCTTCTGGAGACCCAGTACTTC.

Notes on this clonotype: One end of the junction is discordant with germline, which a read error may explain. The rearrangement uses TRBV4-1 and TRBJ1-2; D is possibly TRBD1 (6 bases). Germline V gives CDR1 MGHRA, CDR2 YSYEKL. The CDR3 has 15 amino acids. Here the CDR3 reads CASRQPWDIKDGYTF. CDR3 DNA: TGCGCCAGCCGCCAACCCTGGGACATAAAAGATGGCTACACCTTC.

This clonotype was recorded many times. This chain uses TRBV18 with TRBJ1-1, with 9 positions matching TRBD1. CDR3 length: 13 amino acids. Germline V CDR1 and CDR2: KGHSH, LQKENI. Trimming at V came to 4 bases and at J to 5 bases, leaving 2 bases not matched to a gene. CDR3 sequence reads: CASSQGQGTEAFF. The DNA of the CDR3 is TGTGCCAGCTCACAGGGACAGGGAACTGAAGCTTTCTTT.

This clonotype was recorded at least ten times. V and J are TRBV27 and TRBJ1-1; 10 nucleotides align to TRBD1. Germline CDR1 reads MNHEY; CDR2 reads SMNVEV (reference sequence). CDR3 length equals 11 residues. With V trimmed by 10 bases and J by 8 bases, 4 bases remained unmatched. The CDR3 DNA reads as TGTGCCACATGGGACAGGGGCGAAGCTTTCTTT. Encoded protein: CATWDRGEAFF.

At least ten counts were recorded for this clonotype. V and J are TRBV12-5 and TRBJ1-6, with D unclear. With 5 bases removed from V and 6 bases from J, the gap between germline ends came to 14 bases. The CDR3 covers 15 residues. Germline V gene sequence: CDR1 LGHNT, CDR2 FRNRAP. The CDR3 bases are TGTGCTAGTGGTCTGTCGACACGGTTTAATTCACCCCTCCACTTT. This codes for CASGLSTRFNSPLHF. The whole variable domain, remainder taken from reference TRBV12-5 and TRBJ1-6, is DARVTQTPRHKVTEMGQEVTMRCQPILGHNTVFWYRQTMMQGLELLAYFRNRAPLDDSGMPKDRFSAEMPDATLATLKIQPSEPRDSAVYFCASGLSTRFNSPLHFGNGTRLTVT.

This clonotype was recorded many times. CDR3 sequence (DNA): TGTGCCAGTAGTATAGTTGTTGGCAGTTCCTACGAGCAGTACTTC. Encoded protein: CASSIVVGSSYEQYF. The rearrangement uses TRBV19 and TRBJ2-7; the D is unclear. Trimming removed 1 base at V and 1 base at J, with 11 bases between. Germline CDR1 LNHDA, CDR2 SQIVND (reference sequence). The CDR3 runs 15 residues.

In this sample, this clonotype turned up many times. The chain uses TRBV12-3 or TRBV12-4 and TRBJ1-1; D ambiguous. The V end was cut by 1 base, the J end by 1 base, with 16 bases between. The CDR3 loop spans 17 amino acids. CDR3 coding DNA: TGTGCCAGCAGTTTAGGATTTCGAGGGTACGGGAACACTGAAGCTTTCTTT. Translated: CASSLGFRGYGNTEAFF.

The chain couples TRBV20-1 to TRBJ2-7, with D unresolved. CDR3 length: 17 residues. CDR1 and CDR2 from the germline V gene are DFQATT and SNEGSKA (reference sequence). V lost 1 base to trimming and J lost 2 bases, with 21 bases between them. DNA for the CDR3: TGCAGTGCTAGAGTTCTCCCTCCTGGACCGCTCCCCTACGAGCAGTACTTC. Encoded protein: CSARVLPPGPLPYEQYF.

Ten or more counts support this clonotype. The chain combines TRBV5-1 with TRBJ2-7; no clear D. Per the germline V gene, CDR1 is SGHRS and CDR2 is YFSETQ. V lost 0 bases, J lost 2 bases, and 12 bases lay in between. The CDR3 spans 15 residues. For the CDR3, the DNA is TGCGCCAGCAGCTTGGGGGTTCAACTGGCCTACGAGCAGTACTTC. The encoded protein is CASSLGVQLAYEQYF.

This clonotype was seen many times. The chain recombines TRBV2 with TRBJ2-6; the D is unclear. CDR1 SNHLY and CDR2 FYNNEI come from the germline V gene. V was trimmed by 2 bases and J by 0 bases, leaving 5 bases between them. CDR3 size: 15 residues. The chain's CDR3 is CASSENPSGANVLTF. CDR3 coding DNA: TGTGCCAGCAGTGAAAACCCCTCTGGGGCCAACGTCCTGACTTTC.

In its sample, this clonotype was seen many times. The chain couples TRBV12-3 or TRBV12-4 to TRBJ1-1; no reliable D call. This CDR3 is 12 amino acids long. V was clipped by 6 bases and J by 4 bases, with 9 bases between them. The CDR3 DNA sequence: TGTGCCAGCAGCGGTTTTCTCACTGAAGCTTTCTTT. This codes for CASSGFLTEAFF.

Regarding this clonotype: The CDR3 ends on some other residue instead of the conserved phenylalanine or tryptophan, so this is likely a read error. The chain uses TRBV7-2 and TRBJ2-7, with a weak D call TRBD1 (6 bases). Trimming cost V 4 bases and J 4 bases, with 8 bases left between them. Germline CDR1 and CDR2: SGHTA and FQGNSA. The CDR3 is 12 residues long. The CDR3 sequence: CASSSQGYEQYL. The CDR3 DNA reads TGTGCCAGCAGCTCGCAGGGGTACGAGCAGTACTTG.

This clonotype came up many times. The chain has TRBV6-2 or TRBV6-3 and TRBJ2-7; tentative D call: TRBD2 (7 bases). Looked up from germline, CDR1 is MNHEY and CDR2 is SVGEGT. V shed 6 bases and J shed 3 bases, with 21 bases lying between them. The CDR3 covers 16 residues. This chain's CDR3 is CASSRRWRGLDYEQYF. The CDR3 DNA reads as TGTGCCAGCAGCCGCCGGTGGCGGGGGCTTGACTACGAGCAGTACTTC.